This T cell receptor (beta chain) was recorded in a study of T cell changes during pregnancy in multiple sclerosis. Germline lookup yields CDR1 MNHEY and CDR2 SMNVEV (reference sequence). J was trimmed by 6 bases and V by 3 bases; bases with no gene match: 6. There are 16 residues in the CDR3. TCRdb's table, derived via immunoSEQ multiplex PCR, lists solely in-frame clones and lacks some. The profile shows about 75,000 clones, around nine tenths of them singletons. V and J are TRBV27 and TRBJ2-3; 13 positions agree with TRBD2. Sequenced material: CD4+ T cells from peripheral blood mononuclear cells, taken before pregnancy. This TCR derives from a female donor with multiple sclerosis, enrolled in a pregnancy study. The CDR3 protein is CASSFYGLAGADTQYF. DNA for the CDR3: TGTGCCAGCAGTTTTTACGGACTAGCGGGAGCCGATACGCAGTATTTT.